This entry features one T cell receptor (beta chain) sequence. Its antigen is not identified. The entry originates in a study of T cell repertoires in cytomegalovirus infection. TCRdb re-called the reads through MiXCR, storing one row per CDR3 protein. The sample has fewer than 850,000 distinct CDR3 sequences, under 35% seen once. There are 15 residues in the CDR3. Germline CDR1 SGHKS, CDR2 YYEKEE (reference sequence). V lost 0 bases to trimming and J lost 8 bases, with 15 bases between them. The sequencing here drew on cultured CD8+ T cells from PBMCs, taken from culture after CMV antigen stimulation. The V gene is TRBV5-5, the J gene TRBJ2-1; TRBD1 or TRBD2 may be the D gene (6 bases each). The TCR sequence derives from a human donor in good health (CMV status not recorded). Some clones in this sample may be carry-over from other donors' samples. The CDR3 is CASSLGGGLLYEQFF. The CDR3 coding sequence is TGTGCCAGCAGCTTGGGAGGGGGGCTGCTTTATGAGCAGTTCTTC. The whole variable domain, filled in from reference TRBV5-5 and TRBJ2-1, reads DAGVTQSPTHLIKTRGQQVTLRCSPISGHKSVSWYQQVLGQGPQFIFQYYEKEERGRGNFPDRFSARQFPNYSSELNVNALLLGDSALYLCASSLGGGLLYEQFFGPGTRLTVL.